This paragraph reports one TCR beta chain. Antigen specificity is unknown. This sample is part of a study of blood T cells in healthy people across ages. Overall study results and limits: From one million sequenced T cells, diversity estimates were lower bounds.

Sample-barcoded 5' priming and a J-beta primer mix drove a second PCR of roughly 7 to 11 cycles. TCRdb fed the 5' RACE reads into MiXCR, producing one record per CDR3 protein. This table has around 800,000 distinct CDR3 sequences, roughly 44% appearing once. From germline, CDR1 is LGHNA and CDR2 YSLEER. The CDR3 extends over 15 amino acids. The ends were cut back, 4 bases at V and 0 bases at J, with 11 bases in the middle. The J gene is TRBJ2-3, the V gene TRBV4-3; D remains ambiguous. Source material: blood. The clonotype was recovered from a man aged 55 to 70 in good health. In DNA form, the CDR3 reads TGCGCCAGCAGCCCAGGACCAGCTAGCACAGATACGCAGTATTTT. It yields the protein CASSPGPASTDTQYF.